Shown below are 31 T cell receptor beta chains from a single sample sequenced in a study of T cell responses to AZD1222 COVID-19 vaccine. Assay used: immunoSEQ multiplex PCR; TCRdb lists only in-frame clones, some missing. The sample lists some 150,000 clones, 92% occurring once. Sequenced material: peripheral blood, taken on day 0 of MenACWY control vaccination. The receptor source for this set is an adult in good health.

This chain uses TRBV27 with TRBJ1-5, with TRBD1 as a possible D gene (5 bases). The CDR3 runs to 17 residues. The V end lost 0 bases, the J end lost 10 bases, and 22 bases lay between the germline ends. Germline CDR1 is MNHEY and CDR2 is SMNVEV (reference sequence). The CDR3 coding sequence is TGTGCCAGCAGTTTATCGGCGGGGCTCGGGCGGGCTTCTCCCCAGCATTTT. This gives the protein CASSLSAGLGRASPQHF.

On this clone itself: Other DNA sequences from this sample encode an identical CDR3 as well. The V call is TRBV7-9, the J call TRBJ1-5; no clear D gene. Trimming took off 5 bases at V and 5 bases at J, with 7 bases between the two ends. CDR3 length: 12 residues. Germline CDR1 SEHNR, CDR2 FQNEAQ (reference sequence). The DNA of the CDR3 is TGTGCCAGCAGCGGAAGGGATCAGCCCCAGCATTTT. It specifies CASSGRDQPQHF.

This clone was found once. The rearrangement joins TRBV24-1 to TRBJ1-2; TRBD1 is a possible D gene (5 bases). Trimming left V 4 bases short and J 7 bases short, with 12 bases between. Germline CDR1 reads KGHDR; CDR2 reads SFDVKD. CDR3 length: 13 amino acids. The CDR3 loop reads CATSDPRDPGYTF. DNA of the CDR3: TGTGCCACCAGTGACCCCAGGGACCCTGGCTACACCTTC.

This chain joins TRBV28 and TRBJ1-5; tentatively, D is TRBD1 (6 bases). Trimming pared 4 bases from V and 0 bases from J, leaving 10 bases between. CDR1 is MDHEN, CDR2 SYDVKM, per germline. This CDR3 is 15 amino acids long. CDR3 DNA sequence: TGTGCCAGCAGTTCCCGACAGGTTAGCAATCAGCCCCAGCATTTT. This translates into CASSSRQVSNQPQHF.

The rearrangement uses TRBV19 and TRBJ1-2; possible D gene TRBD1, 5 bases. V was clipped by 7 bases and J by 4 bases, with 19 bases between them. The CDR3 runs 15 residues. From germline, CDR1 is LNHDA and CDR2 SQIVND (reference sequence). CDR3: CASMREGTKFYGYTF. CDR3 DNA: TGTGCCAGTATGCGAGAGGGGACGAAATTCTATGGCTACACCTTC.

The V gene is TRBV2, the J gene TRBJ1-5; D remains ambiguous. Germline values: CDR1 SNHLY, CDR2 FYNNEI. The V and J ends lost 6 bases and 7 bases respectively, with 10 bases between them. The CDR3 is made up of 12 amino acids. DNA of the CDR3: TGTGCCAGCAGAAGGGTTGAGCAGCCCCAGCATTTT. Translating it yields CASRRVEQPQHF.

V is TRBV3-1 (or the pseudogene TRBV3-2) and J is TRBJ2-1, with 9 bases identical to TRBD1. The germline gives CDR1 LGHDT, CDR2 YNNKEL (reference sequence). Trimming removed 2 bases from V and 8 bases from J; junction bases left unmatched: 7. The CDR3 has 15 amino acids. CDR3 loop: CASSQTGQGGHEQFF. Written as DNA, the CDR3 is TGTGCCAGCAGCCAAACGGGACAGGGAGGTCATGAGCAGTTCTTC.

This clone was found once. J is TRBJ2-1 and V is TRBV6-6, with TRBD1 matching 9 bases. After removal of 5 bases from V and 1 base from J, the junction contained 12 bases not matched to a gene. CDR1 and CDR2 (germline): MNHNY, SVGAGI (reference sequence). The CDR3 totals 18 residues. The CDR3 sequence is CASSRTGGDSGSYNEQFF. As DNA, the CDR3 is TGTGCCAGCAGTCGTACAGGGGGCGACTCCGGATCCTACAATGAGCAGTTCTTC.

The chain joins TRBV6-5 to TRBJ1-1; 9 nucleotides match TRBD1. V was pared by 6 bases and J by 1 base, with 6 bases of the junction left unmatched. The CDR3 is 15 amino acids. Germline CDR1 and CDR2: MNHEY and SVGAGI. CDR3 nucleotides: TGTGCCAGCAGCCAACAGGGGGCTAGGAACACTGAAGCTTTCTTT. Residues: CASSQQGARNTEAFF.

The V call is TRBV19, the J call TRBJ1-2; 7 bases map to TRBD1. The CDR3 runs to 15 residues. Germline lookup yields CDR1 LNHDA and CDR2 SQIVND (reference sequence). With V trimmed by 7 bases and J by 8 bases, 16 bases remained unmatched. CDR3 region: CASTDALTGVRGYTF. In DNA form, the CDR3 reads TGTGCCAGTACCGATGCCCTAACAGGGGTGAGAGGCTACACCTTC.

This clone was counted only a few times. The genes are TRBV5-1 and TRBJ1-2, with D unresolved. The germline V gene encodes CDR1 SGHRS and CDR2 YFSETQ. V dropped 0 bases and J dropped 2 bases, with 11 bases sitting between them. The CDR3 has 15 residues. CDR3 DNA: TGCGCCAGCAGCTTGGGAGGGAAACTCAACTATGGCTACACCTTC. Residues: CASSLGGKLNYGYTF.

CDR3 in DNA: TGCAGCGTTGAAGATTGGGCCCAAGAGACCCAGTACTTC. Residues: CSVEDWAQETQYF. The chain carries TRBV29-1 and TRBJ2-5, with no clear D. Germline V gives CDR1 SQVTM, CDR2 ANQGSEA. This CDR3 has 13 residues. Trimming took 0 bases from V and 1 from J, leaving 6 bases between them.

The rearrangement uses TRBV18 and TRBJ1-3; 10 bases fit TRBD1. V lost 2 bases and J lost 2; bases outside the gene matches: 6. This CDR3 comprises 17 residues. CDR1 KGHSH and CDR2 LQKENI come from the germline V gene. The chain's CDR3 is CASSPIGQGDAGNTIYF. Written as DNA, the CDR3 is TGTGCCAGCTCACCAATCGGACAGGGGGACGCTGGAAACACCATATATTTT.

The gene calls are TRBV28 and TRBJ1-2, with D perhaps matching TRBD1 (6 bases). This CDR3 has 12 amino acids. Trimming pared 6 bases from V and 8 bases from J, leaving 13 bases between. Germline assignment: CDR1 MDHEN and CDR2 SYDVKM. The CDR3 region is CASRGGALGYTF. DNA of the CDR3: TGTGCCAGCAGGGGGGGGGCGTTGGGCTACACCTTC.

The J gene is TRBJ1-4, the V gene TRBV7-6, with D unclear. Germline V gives CDR1 SGHVS, CDR2 FNYEAQ. V lost 5 bases and J lost 4, with 11 bases in between. This CDR3 is 14 amino acids long. The CDR3 region has the DNA TGTGCCAGCAGCCGTGGTCGGGGTAATGAAAAACTGTTTTTT. Amino acids: CASSRGRGNEKLFF.

The chain combines TRBV20-1 with TRBJ2-7; no firm D call. Deletions cut 5 bases from V and 6 bases from J, with 11 bases between. The V gene's germline CDR1 is DFQATT and CDR2 SNEGSKA (reference sequence). The CDR3 runs 11 residues. CDR3 nucleotides: TGCAGTGCTGTCGATTGGCCCGAGCAGTACTTC. Its protein product is CSAVDWPEQYF.

This chain connects TRBV9 to TRBJ1-2; D is unresolved. CDR3 length: 11 amino acids. Trimming shortened V by 6 bases and J by 8 bases, and 11 bases separated the two germline ends. Germline loops: CDR1 SGDLS, CDR2 YYNGEE. The CDR3 region is CASTSRGGYTF. CDR3 coding DNA: TGTGCCAGCACTTCCCGTGGGGGCTACACCTTC.

V and J are TRBV10-1 and TRBJ2-7; D gene uncertain. The V and J ends lost 7 bases and 0 bases respectively, with 7 bases between them. The germline CDR1 and CDR2 sequences are WNHNN and SYGVQD (reference sequence). The CDR3 totals 12 residues. The CDR3 reads CASIRTSYEQYF. CDR3 coding DNA: TGCGCCAGCATCCGTACCTCCTACGAGCAGTACTTC.

The chain couples TRBV30 to TRBJ2-3; D is possibly TRBD2 (6 bases). Germline assignment: CDR1 GTSNPN and CDR2 SVGIG (reference sequence). Trimming shortened V by 3 bases and J by 2 bases, and 6 bases separated the two germline ends. This CDR3 is 12 amino acids long. The CDR3 region is CAWRGLTDTQYF. In DNA, the CDR3 is TGTGCCTGGAGGGGACTCACAGATACGCAGTATTTT.

The V call is TRBV18, the J call TRBJ1-3, with 9 bases matching TRBD1. CDR1 and CDR2 (germline): KGHSH, LQKENI. This CDR3 is 15 amino acids long. J lost 6 bases, V lost 4 bases, and 7 bases had no gene match. The chain's CDR3 is CASSQWTGETNTIYF. The CDR3 region has the DNA TGTGCCAGCTCACAATGGACAGGGGAGACAAACACCATATATTTT.

The chain links TRBV7-5 to TRBJ1-4. TRBV7-5 constitutes a pseudogene. The CDR3 consists of 15 residues. In nucleotides, the CDR3 is TGTGTCAGAAGCTTAAAAAGGTCCCCTAATGAAAAACTGTTTTTT. This gives the protein CVRSLKRSPNEKLFF.

This rearrangement joins TRBV28 to TRBJ2-3; D remains unclear. The V gene's germline CDR1 is MDHEN and CDR2 SYDVKM. Trimming stripped 3 bases from V and 4 bases from J, with 8 bases between. The CDR3 length is 13 residues. The CDR3 reads CASSLGFPDTQYF. The CDR3 DNA is TGTGCCAGCAGTTTGGGGTTCCCAGATACGCAGTATTTT.

The chain is built from TRBV10-3 and TRBJ1-2; no definite D call. This CDR3 comprises 12 residues. In germline, CDR1 is ENHRY, CDR2 SYGVKD. V lost 0 bases to trimming and J lost 4 bases, with 3 bases between them. The CDR3 nucleotides are TGTGCCATCAGTGAGTCGACCTATGGCTACACCTTC. Protein product: CAISESTYGYTF.

V usage is TRBV18 and J usage is TRBJ2-7; maybe TRBD1 (6 bases). There are 13 residues in the CDR3. Trimming removed 5 bases at V and 4 bases at J, with 12 bases between. The germline V gene encodes CDR1 KGHSH and CDR2 LQKENI. For the CDR3, the DNA is TGTGCCAGCTCAGACCAGGGGCGATACGAGCAGTACTTC. This encodes CASSDQGRYEQYF.

This chain connects TRBV6-4 to TRBJ1-5, with a possible D match to TRBD1 (6 bases). From germline, CDR1 is MRHNA and CDR2 SNTAGT. V gave up 4 bases and J gave up 7 bases, with 11 bases separating them. CDR3 length equals 13 residues. The DNA of the CDR3 is TGTGCCAGCAGTGCGACGGGGGGCCAGCCCCAGCATTTT. It translates to CASSATGGQPQHF.

Only one count was recorded for this clone. This chain's CDR3 is CASSFPDGQANEQFF. Here the CDR3 DNA reads TGTGCCAGCAGTTTCCCGGATGGACAGGCCAATGAGCAGTTCTTC. The chain is built from TRBV28 and TRBJ2-1; TRBD1 matches at 7 bases. CDR3 length: 15 residues. The germline gives CDR1 MDHEN, CDR2 SYDVKM. Germline trimming cut 3 bases from V and 6 bases from J; bases unmatched to any gene: 8.

This clone was counted once. The rearrangement joins TRBV9 to TRBJ1-3; TRBD1 agrees at 9 bases. Germline CDR1 is SGDLS and CDR2 is YYNGEE. The CDR3 loop spans 14 amino acids. V was clipped by 4 bases and J by 8 bases; unmatched bases: 7. The CDR3 reads CASSTGTGTYTIYF. The CDR3 DNA reads TGTGCCAGCAGCACCGGGACAGGGACTTACACCATATATTTT.

This clone was counted between two and nine times. The gene calls are TRBV7-3 and TRBJ2-7; D not resolved. Between the trimmed V and J ends, which lost 2 bases and 0 bases, there was a span of 8 bases. Germline V gives CDR1 SGHTA, CDR2 FQGTGA. The CDR3 totals 14 residues. CDR3 region: CASSLSLNSYEQYF. Here the CDR3 DNA reads TGTGCCAGCAGCTTATCTCTTAACTCCTACGAGCAGTACTTC.

V gene TRBV5-1 combines with J gene TRBJ2-7; 10 positions match TRBD2. CDR1 and CDR2 from the germline V gene are SGHRS and YFSETQ. With 7 bases clipped from V and 3 bases from J, the junction kept 7 bases outside the gene matches. The CDR3 runs to 14 residues. The CDR3 DNA is TGCGCCAGCCGTCTCGGGACTAGCGTCTACGAGCAGTACTTC. It encodes CASRLGTSVYEQYF.

This clone was counted once. This chain links TRBV28 with TRBJ1-2; D is unresolved. Between the trimmed V and J ends, which lost 5 bases and 7 bases, there was a span of 20 bases. The CDR3 consists of 15 residues. The germline gives CDR1 MDHEN, CDR2 SYDVKM. CDR3: CASSPPEDLMGGYTF. In DNA form, the CDR3 reads TGTGCCAGCAGTCCCCCGGAGGACCTAATGGGTGGCTACACCTTC.

The genes are TRBV7-2 and TRBJ2-1; tentative D call: TRBD2 (5 bases). The CDR3 has 18 residues. CDR1 and CDR2 from the germline V gene are SGHTA and FQGNSA. V was shortened by 5 bases and J by 0 bases, with 20 bases between the two germline ends. The CDR3 sequence is CASSPRLAPWGSYNEQFF. The CDR3 DNA reads as TGTGCCAGCAGCCCTCGGCTAGCCCCATGGGGCTCCTACAATGAGCAGTTCTTC.